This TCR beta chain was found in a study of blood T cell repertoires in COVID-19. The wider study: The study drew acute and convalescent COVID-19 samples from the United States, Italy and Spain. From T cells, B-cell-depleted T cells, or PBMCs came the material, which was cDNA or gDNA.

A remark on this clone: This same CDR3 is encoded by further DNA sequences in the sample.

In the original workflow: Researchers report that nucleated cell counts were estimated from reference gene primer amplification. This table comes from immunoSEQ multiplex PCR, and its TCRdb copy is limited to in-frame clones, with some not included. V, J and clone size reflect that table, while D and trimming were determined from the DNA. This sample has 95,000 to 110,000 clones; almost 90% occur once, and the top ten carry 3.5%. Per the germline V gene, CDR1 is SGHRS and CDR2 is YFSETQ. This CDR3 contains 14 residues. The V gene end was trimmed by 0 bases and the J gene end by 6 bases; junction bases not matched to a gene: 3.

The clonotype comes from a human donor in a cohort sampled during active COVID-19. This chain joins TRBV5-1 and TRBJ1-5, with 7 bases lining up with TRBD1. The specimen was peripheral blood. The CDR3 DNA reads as TGCGCCAGCAGCTTGGCCGCAGGGGGTCAGCCCCAGCATTTT. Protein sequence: CASSLAAGGQPQHF.